What follows describes a single TCR beta chain. This clonotype was counted ten times or more. Its antigen is currently not known. Base qualities are not recorded, but no much larger clone differs from it by a single base. Each patient had bone marrow sampled at the time of active disease. Ficoll-Hypaque density gradient centrifugation was used to isolate the bone marrow mononuclear cells. Myeloma plasma cells were removed and CD138-negative cells were obtained by negative selection following labeling with CD138 magnetic microbeads on a MACS separator. Flow cytometry on an Attune NxT with CD138 antibodies was used to check the purity of the isolated cells. TRIzol reagent was used to extract total RNA, and a NanoDrop spectrophotometer was used to quantify the extracted RNA. Paired RNA-seq and IR-seq were performed on each patient's CD138-negative bone marrow sample. This record belongs to a study of read filtering for tumor transcriptome and immune sequencing (dated by TCRdb to between 2020 and 2021). Some background on the complete study: The cohort had 17 male and more than 11 female patients with a mean age of roughly 62 years, ranging from roughly 45 to 85. After DNase treatment, whole-transcriptome libraries were prepared with the TruSeq RNA Access Library Prep Kit. As a main aim, a read-filtering strategy for immune repertoire data was addressed, with the specific question being whether clonotypes supported by a single read should be removed. By revised international staging, under 10 patients were R-ISS I, under 20 were R-ISS II and more than five were R-ISS III. Using the same bone marrow samples, the study ran both targeted immune repertoire sequencing and bulk whole-transcriptome sequencing and then compared the TCR repertoires from each method. TCR-region mapped reads per sample ranged from about 3.5 to 11 million with IR-seq versus only roughly 75 to 1273 with RNA-seq.

TCR libraries were built from about 370 ng RNA with the Immunoverse kit, using molecular barcoded adaptors covering alpha/delta and beta/gamma chains. TCR library preparation was performed with the same RNA that was used for transcriptome sequencing. Sequencing of TCR libraries was carried out on an Illumina HiSeq 4000 with 2 x 150 cycles. From the authors' description of their analysis: MiXCR aligned TCR reads to human V, D, J and C references and assembled the aligned reads into CDR3 clonotypes, with quality filtering and error correction included. The tcR package in R was used for analysis of clonotype counts and gene usage diversity. For inspection of raw mapping reads, RNA-seq reads were mapped by STAR aligner version 2.5.3a onto GRCh37 of the human genome. To test how sequencing depth affected the clonotypes detected, IR-seq fastq files were randomly downsampled with Seqtk 1.3. The raw public reads went through TCRdb reprocessing: fastp at Q25, MiXCR clone calling, in-frame beta chains kept. Records with the same CDR3 protein are collapsed into one entry carrying the most frequent genes and DNA. TCRdb, not the original authors, processed these V and J calls. The sample table shows around 40,000 distinct CDR3 sequences, and around 11% are seen once. The ten largest account for around 32% of the sample.

Results the study describes overall, beyond this receptor: Single-read clonotypes made up about 81.9% of clonotypes but approximately 3.5% of total reads in IR-seq, and 70% to 75% of clonotypes and about 45% of reads in RNA-seq. The sorted CD138-negative fraction was composed of a mixed bone marrow immune population rather than of purified T cells. The correlation between IR-seq and RNA-seq shared clonotype proportions rose when single-read clonotypes were removed. Compared with RNA-seq, IR-seq captured clonotypes at much higher depth and more reliably, and a smaller IR-seq throughput was enough to identify most shared clonotypes.

For CDR1 and CDR2, the germline V gene lists LGHNA and YNFKEQ. The junction shows trimming of 5 bases on V and 3 bases on J, and the gene matches do not reach 5 bases of it. The CDR3 holds 15 amino acids from the cysteine to the phenylalanine. Just CDR3 DNA is preserved here, 45 bases in frame from base 1. Material: a population of CD138-negative cells sorted from bone marrow. The sample's cell subset or site label, in plain terms: bone marrow mononuclear cells depleted of CD138+ plasma/myeloma cells by negative magnetic selection. Recombination linked TRBV4-2 to TRBJ2-5, with TRBD2 identical over 11 junction bases. The source is a donor at least 40 years old with multiple myeloma. The CDR3 region reads CASSISGGAEETQYF. The DNA is TGTGCCAGCAGCATTAGCGGGGGGGCCGAAGAGACCCAGTACTTC.